This entry lists 17 T cell receptor beta chains sequenced from one sample in a study of CD8 T cells in Susac syndrome. Random hexamers were used to reverse transcribe an amount of roughly 0.5 to 1 ug RNA. TCRdb reanalysed the immunoSEQ multiplex PCR reads using MiXCR and keeps one entry per CDR3 protein. The data hold about 130,000 distinct CDR3 sequences, with roughly 89% observed a single time. Sample: CD8+ T cells from PBMCs. Receptors originate from a human donor with multiple sclerosis.

The chain carries TRBV12-3 or TRBV12-4 and TRBJ2-1; D is undetermined. The ends were cut back, 5 bases at V and 10 bases at J, with 12 bases in the middle. The CDR3 is 12 amino acids. CDR3: CASSPGGWEQFF. The CDR3 DNA sequence: TGTGCCAGCAGTCCTGGTGGGTGGGAGCAGTTCTTC.

The chain joins TRBV13 to TRBJ2-3; tentative D call: TRBD2 (5 bases). The CDR3 has 15 residues. Trimming pared 5 bases from V and 0 bases from J, leaving 12 bases between. The germline gives CDR1 PRHDT, CDR2 FYEKMQ (reference sequence). The chain's CDR3 is CASSPEGRSTDTQYF. DNA of the CDR3: TGTGCCAGCAGCCCTGAGGGCAGAAGCACAGATACGCAGTATTTT.

The chain carries TRBV19 and TRBJ2-7; possibly TRBD2 for D (5 bases). The CDR3 is 14 amino acids. V was trimmed by 7 bases and J by 2 bases, leaving 15 bases between them. Germline CDR1 is LNHDA and CDR2 is SQIVND (reference sequence). This chain's CDR3 is CASKASGGPYEQYF. CDR3 DNA sequence: TGTGCCAGTAAGGCGAGCGGAGGACCCTACGAGCAGTACTTC. Looking up the rest from reference TRBV19 and TRBJ2-7 gives the full variable domain: DGGITQSPKYLFRKEGQNVTLSCEQNLNHDAMYWYRQDPGQGLRLIYYSQIVNDFQKGDIAEGYSVSREKKESFPLTVTSAQKNPTAFYLCASKASGGPYEQYFGPGTRLTVT.

The chain employs TRBV9 and TRBJ1-3; maybe TRBD1 (5 bases). The CDR3 runs 15 residues. V was pared by 4 bases and J by 2 bases, with 13 bases between. Germline V gene sequence: CDR1 SGDLS, CDR2 YYNGEE. The CDR3 DNA reads as TGTGCCAGCAGCACCCGCCCAGGGCCTGGAAACACCATATATTTT. Translation: CASSTRPGPGNTIYF.

This clonotype appeared a few times. The chain joins TRBV2 to TRBJ2-7; 7 nucleotides line up with TRBD1. CDR1 and CDR2 from the germline V gene are SNHLY and FYNNEI. This CDR3 is 13 amino acids long. Germline trimming cut 7 bases from V and 3 bases from J; bases unmatched to any gene: 6. This chain's CDR3 is CASTGQNLYEQYF. The CDR3 DNA follows: TGTGCCAGCACGGGACAGAACCTCTACGAGCAGTACTTC.

The CDR3 DNA reads TGTGCCAGCAGGGAACAGGGTGGGTCGAACACCGGGGAGCTGTTTTTT. As protein: CASREQGGSNTGELFF. This chain uses TRBV2 with TRBJ2-2; TRBD1 is a possible D gene (6 bases). The germline gives CDR1 SNHLY, CDR2 FYNNEI. The CDR3 loop spans 16 amino acids. Between the trimmed V and J ends, which lost 6 bases and 0 bases, there was a span of 14 bases.

V and J are TRBV29-1 and TRBJ2-7; tentatively, D is TRBD1 or TRBD2 (5 bases each). This CDR3 has 13 residues. Trimming left V 5 bases short and J 3 bases short, with 14 bases between. Germline V lookup: CDR1 SQVTM, CDR2 ANQGSEA. CDR3 nucleotides: TGCAGCGTTCTGGCCGGGGCGAGCTACGAGCAGTACTTC. It encodes CSVLAGASYEQYF.

The chain joins TRBV20-1 to TRBJ2-7; TRBD2 matches at 8 bases. CDR3 length equals 15 residues. The germline V gene has CDR1 DFQATT and CDR2 SNEGSKA (reference sequence). V shed 6 bases, J shed 6 bases, and the junction held 16 bases outside the gene matches. CDR3 bases: TGCAGTGCGGACCCTCCGGGACTAGTGGGTGGCGAGCAGTACTTC. This sequence encodes CSADPPGLVGGEQYF.

The chain employs TRBV29-1 and TRBJ2-1; TRBD2 matches 9 bases. Germline-derived CDR1 and CDR2 are SQVTM and ANQGSEA. The CDR3 is 15 residues long. V was clipped by 3 bases and J by 2 bases; unmatched bases: 5. This CDR3 reads CSVEGTSSPYNEQFF. DNA for the CDR3: TGCAGCGTTGAGGGGACTAGCTCGCCCTACAATGAGCAGTTCTTC.

The chain joins TRBV5-1 to TRBJ2-5, with a possible D match to TRBD2 (7 bases). Germline V CDR1 and CDR2: SGHRS, YFSETQ. The V and J ends lost 5 bases and 12 bases respectively, with 14 bases between them. CDR3 length: 11 amino acids. The DNA for the CDR3 is TGCGCCAGCAGAAGGGGGGGAGTGGAGTACTTC. Residues: CASRRGGVEYF.

V gene TRBV27 combines with J gene TRBJ2-3; D ambiguous. V was shortened by 6 bases and J by 0 bases, with 4 bases between the two germline ends. The CDR3 spans 12 residues. CDR1 MNHEY and CDR2 SMNVEV come from the germline V gene (reference sequence). Here the CDR3 DNA reads TGTGCCAGCAGCCCCAGCACAGATACGCAGTATTTT. It specifies CASSPSTDTQYF.

This clonotype was recorded once. The chain links TRBV4-1 to TRBJ1-1, with D perhaps TRBD1 (5 bases). The germline CDR1 and CDR2 sequences are MGHRA and YSYEKL. This CDR3 has 17 amino acids. V was shortened by 4 bases and J by 0 bases, with 18 bases between the two germline ends. CDR3 in amino acids: CASSLLGGRSMNTEAFF. CDR3 bases: TGCGCCAGCAGCCTCCTGGGGGGGAGATCTATGAACACTGAAGCTTTCTTT.

CDR3 region: CSARDLEQNTEAFF. The CDR3 bases are TGCAGTGCTAGAGATCTAGAGCAGAACACTGAAGCTTTCTTT. The chain is built from TRBV20-1 and TRBJ1-1, with D uncertain. With 0 bases removed from V and 1 base from J, the gap between germline ends came to 9 bases. The CDR3 consists of 14 residues. The germline V gene has CDR1 DFQATT and CDR2 SNEGSKA (reference sequence).

Details on this clonotype: One end of the junction does not line up with germline, which may come from a read error. CDR3 protein: CASSVGTGVSVNTEAFF. CDR3 DNA: TGTGCCAGCAGCGTAGGGACAGGGGTTTCTGTGAACACTGAAGCTTTCTTT. The chain couples TRBV13 to TRBJ1-1, with 10 bases matching TRBD1. The CDR3 is made up of 17 amino acids. Germline V lookup: CDR1 PRHDT, CDR2 FYEKMQ (reference sequence).

This clonotype was detected once. The chain combines TRBV15 with TRBJ2-2; the D gene is possibly TRBD2 (6 bases). Between the trimmed V and J ends, which lost 1 base and 1 base, there was a span of 7 bases. The germline V gene encodes CDR1 LNHNV and CDR2 YYDKDF (reference sequence). The CDR3 has 15 residues. CDR3 in DNA: TGTGCCACCAGCAGAGTGCGGGGGAACACCGGGGAGCTGTTTTTT. Translation: CATSRVRGNTGELFF. Variable domain in full (rest from reference TRBV15 and TRBJ2-2): DAMVIQNPRYQVTQFGKPVTLSCSQTLNHNVMYWYQQKSSQAPKLLFHYYDKDFNNEADTPDNFQSRRPNTSFCFLDIRSPGLGDTAMYLCATSRVRGNTGELFFGEGSRLTVL.

The J gene is TRBJ2-7, the V gene TRBV30; D is perhaps TRBD1 or TRBD2 (6 bases each). The CDR3 covers 13 residues. V dropped 8 bases and J dropped 6 bases, with 20 bases sitting between them. Germline values: CDR1 GTSNPN, CDR2 SVGIG (reference sequence). CDR3 sequence reads: CAGREGGVAEQYF. The CDR3 DNA is TGTGCCGGCCGAGAGGGGGGAGTCGCCGAGCAGTACTTC.

The rearrangement joins TRBV7-9 to TRBJ2-7, with D uncertain. Trimming removed 6 bases at V and 0 bases at J, with 9 bases between. CDR3 length: 13 amino acids. Germline V gene sequence: CDR1 SEHNR, CDR2 FQNEAQ (reference sequence). The CDR3: CASRFDNSYEQYF. CDR3 nucleotides: TGTGCCAGCAGATTCGACAACTCCTACGAGCAGTACTTC.